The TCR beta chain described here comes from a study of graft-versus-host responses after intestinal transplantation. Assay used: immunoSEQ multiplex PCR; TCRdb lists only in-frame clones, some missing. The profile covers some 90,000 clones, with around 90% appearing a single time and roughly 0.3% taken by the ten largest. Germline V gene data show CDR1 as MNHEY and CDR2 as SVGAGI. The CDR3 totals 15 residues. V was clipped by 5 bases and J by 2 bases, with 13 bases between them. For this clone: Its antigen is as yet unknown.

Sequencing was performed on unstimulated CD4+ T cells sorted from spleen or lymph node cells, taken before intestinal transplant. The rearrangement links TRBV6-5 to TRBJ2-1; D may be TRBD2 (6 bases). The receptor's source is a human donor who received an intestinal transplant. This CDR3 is CASSRGGTPYNEQFF. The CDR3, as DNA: TGTGCCAGCAGTCGGGGCGGGACCCCCTACAATGAGCAGTTCTTC.